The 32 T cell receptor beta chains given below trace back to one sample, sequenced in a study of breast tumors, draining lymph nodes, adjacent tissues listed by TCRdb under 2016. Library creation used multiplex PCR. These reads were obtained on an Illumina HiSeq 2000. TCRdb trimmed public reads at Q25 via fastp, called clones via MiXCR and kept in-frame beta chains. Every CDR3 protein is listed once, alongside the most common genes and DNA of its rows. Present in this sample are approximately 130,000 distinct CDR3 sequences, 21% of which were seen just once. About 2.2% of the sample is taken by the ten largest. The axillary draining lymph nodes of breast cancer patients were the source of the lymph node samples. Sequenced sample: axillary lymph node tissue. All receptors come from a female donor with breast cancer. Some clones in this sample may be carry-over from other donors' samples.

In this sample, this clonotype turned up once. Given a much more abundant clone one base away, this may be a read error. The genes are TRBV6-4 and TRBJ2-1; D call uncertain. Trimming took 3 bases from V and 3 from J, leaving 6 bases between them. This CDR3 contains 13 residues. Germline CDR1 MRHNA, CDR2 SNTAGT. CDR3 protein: CASSEGYYNEQFF. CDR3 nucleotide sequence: TGTGCCAGCAGTGAGGGTTACTACAATGAGCAGTTCTTC.

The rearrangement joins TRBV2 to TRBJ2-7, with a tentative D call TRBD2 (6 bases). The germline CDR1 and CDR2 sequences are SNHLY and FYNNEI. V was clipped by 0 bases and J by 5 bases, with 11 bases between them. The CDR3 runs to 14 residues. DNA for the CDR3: TGTGCCAGCAGTGAAGCCCCGACTAGTAACGAGCAGTACTTC. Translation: CASSEAPTSNEQYF.

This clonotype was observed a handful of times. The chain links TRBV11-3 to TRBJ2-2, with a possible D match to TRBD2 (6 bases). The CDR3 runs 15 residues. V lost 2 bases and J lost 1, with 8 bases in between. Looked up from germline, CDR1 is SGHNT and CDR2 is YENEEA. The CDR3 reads CASSLLGGNTGELFF. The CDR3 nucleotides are TGTGCCAGCAGCTTACTCGGGGGGAACACCGGGGAGCTGTTTTTT.

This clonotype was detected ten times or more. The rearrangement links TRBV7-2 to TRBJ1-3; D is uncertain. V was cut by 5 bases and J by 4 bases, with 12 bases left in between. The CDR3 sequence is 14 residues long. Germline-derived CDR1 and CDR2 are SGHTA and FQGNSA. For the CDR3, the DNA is TGTGCCAGCAGCCCCGGCTACGGCGGAAACACCATATATTTT. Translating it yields CASSPGYGGNTIYF.

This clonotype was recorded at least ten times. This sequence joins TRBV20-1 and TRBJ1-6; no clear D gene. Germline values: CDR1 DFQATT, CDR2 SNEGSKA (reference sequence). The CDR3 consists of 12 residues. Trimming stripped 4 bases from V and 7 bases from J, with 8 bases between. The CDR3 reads CSANLGNSPLHF. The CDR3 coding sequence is TGCAGTGCTAATCTCGGGAATTCACCCCTCCACTTT.

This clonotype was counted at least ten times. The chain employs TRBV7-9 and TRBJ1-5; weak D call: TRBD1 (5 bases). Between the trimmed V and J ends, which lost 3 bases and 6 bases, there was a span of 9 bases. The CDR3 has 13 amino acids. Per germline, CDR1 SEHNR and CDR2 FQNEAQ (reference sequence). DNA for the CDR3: TGTGCCAGCAGCTTCAGGGAGGGTCAGCCCCAGCATTTT. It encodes CASSFREGQPQHF.

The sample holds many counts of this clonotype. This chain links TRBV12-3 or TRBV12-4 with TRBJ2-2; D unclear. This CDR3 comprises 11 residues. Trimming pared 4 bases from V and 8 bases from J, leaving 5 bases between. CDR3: CASSYSGELFF. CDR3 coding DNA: TGTGCCAGCAGTTACTCGGGGGAGCTGTTTTTT.

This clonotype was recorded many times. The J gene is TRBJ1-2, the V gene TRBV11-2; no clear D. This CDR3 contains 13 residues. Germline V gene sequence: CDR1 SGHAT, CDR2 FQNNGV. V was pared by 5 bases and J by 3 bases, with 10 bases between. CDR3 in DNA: TGTGCCAGCAGCCCCTCCGGGTACTATGGCTACACCTTC. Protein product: CASSPSGYYGYTF. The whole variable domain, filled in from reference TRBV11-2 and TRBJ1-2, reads EAGVAQSPRYKIIEKRQSVAFWCNPISGHATLYWYQQILGQGPKLLIQFQNNGVVDDSQLPKDRFSAERLKGVDSTLKIQPAKLEDSAVYLCASSPSGYYGYTFGSGTRLTVV.

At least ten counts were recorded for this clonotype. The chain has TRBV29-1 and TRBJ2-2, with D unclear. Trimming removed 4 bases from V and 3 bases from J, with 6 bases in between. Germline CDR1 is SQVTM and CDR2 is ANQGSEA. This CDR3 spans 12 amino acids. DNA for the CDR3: TGCAGCGTTGTGGGTTACACCGGGGAGCTGTTTTTT. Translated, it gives CSVVGYTGELFF.

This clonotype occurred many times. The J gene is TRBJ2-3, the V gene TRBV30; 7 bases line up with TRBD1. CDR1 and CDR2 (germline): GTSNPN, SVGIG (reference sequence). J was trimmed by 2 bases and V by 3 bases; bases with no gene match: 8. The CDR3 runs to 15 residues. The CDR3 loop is CAWREKQGDTDTQYF. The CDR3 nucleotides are TGTGCCTGGAGGGAAAAGCAGGGGGACACAGATACGCAGTATTTT.

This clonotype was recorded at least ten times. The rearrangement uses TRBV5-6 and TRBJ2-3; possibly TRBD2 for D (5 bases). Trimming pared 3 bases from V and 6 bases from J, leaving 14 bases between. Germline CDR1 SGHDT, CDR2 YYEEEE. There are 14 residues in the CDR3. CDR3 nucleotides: TGTGCCAGCAGCTCCGGGCCCTCGGGGGATACGCAGTATTTT. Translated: CASSSGPSGDTQYF.

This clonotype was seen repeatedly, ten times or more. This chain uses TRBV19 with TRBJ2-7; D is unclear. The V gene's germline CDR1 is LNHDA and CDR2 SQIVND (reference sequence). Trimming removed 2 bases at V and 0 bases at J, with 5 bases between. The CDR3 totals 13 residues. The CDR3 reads CASSISTSYEQYF. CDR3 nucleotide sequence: TGTGCCAGTAGTATAAGTACCTCCTACGAGCAGTACTTC. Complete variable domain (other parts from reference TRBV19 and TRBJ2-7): DGGITQSPKYLFRKEGQNVTLSCEQNLNHDAMYWYRQDPGQGLRLIYYSQIVNDFQKGDIAEGYSVSREKKESFPLTVTSAQKNPTAFYLCASSISTSYEQYFGPGTRLTVT.

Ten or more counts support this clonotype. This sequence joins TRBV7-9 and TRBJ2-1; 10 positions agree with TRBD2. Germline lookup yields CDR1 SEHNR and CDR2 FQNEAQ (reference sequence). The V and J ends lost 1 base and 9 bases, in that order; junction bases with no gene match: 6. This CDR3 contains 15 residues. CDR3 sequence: CASSLGLAGVTEQFF. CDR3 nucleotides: TGTGCCAGCAGCTTAGGCCTAGCGGGAGTCACTGAGCAGTTCTTC.

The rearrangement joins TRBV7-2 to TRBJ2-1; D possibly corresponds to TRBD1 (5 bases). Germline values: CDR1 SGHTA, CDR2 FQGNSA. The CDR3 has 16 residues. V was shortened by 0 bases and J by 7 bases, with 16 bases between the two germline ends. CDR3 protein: CASSLAEARAQNEQFF. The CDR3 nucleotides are TGTGCCAGCAGCTTAGCAGAGGCCAGGGCTCAGAATGAGCAGTTCTTC.

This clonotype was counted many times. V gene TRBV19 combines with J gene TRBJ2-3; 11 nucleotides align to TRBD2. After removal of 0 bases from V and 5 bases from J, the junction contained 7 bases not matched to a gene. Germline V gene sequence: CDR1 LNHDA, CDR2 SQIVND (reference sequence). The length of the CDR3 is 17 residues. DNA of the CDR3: TGTGCCAGTAGTATAGATCCGACTAGCGGGATGTTAGATACGCAGTATTTT. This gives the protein CASSIDPTSGMLDTQYF. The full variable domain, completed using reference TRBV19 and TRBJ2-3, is DGGITQSPKYLFRKEGQNVTLSCEQNLNHDAMYWYRQDPGQGLRLIYYSQIVNDFQKGDIAEGYSVSREKKESFPLTVTSAQKNPTAFYLCASSIDPTSGMLDTQYFGPGTRLTVL.

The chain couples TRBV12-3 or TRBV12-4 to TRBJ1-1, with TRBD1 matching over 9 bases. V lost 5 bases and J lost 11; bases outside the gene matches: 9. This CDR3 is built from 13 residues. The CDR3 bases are TGTGCCAGCAGTCCGACCGGGACAGGGAGGGCTTTCTTT. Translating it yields CASSPTGTGRAFF.

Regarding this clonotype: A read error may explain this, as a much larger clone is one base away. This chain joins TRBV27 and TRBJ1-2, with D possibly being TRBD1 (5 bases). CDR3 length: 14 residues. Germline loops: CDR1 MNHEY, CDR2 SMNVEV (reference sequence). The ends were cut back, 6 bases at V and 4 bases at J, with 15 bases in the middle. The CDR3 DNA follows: TGTGCCAGCAGGGGGGACCCCGACCTCTATGGCTACACCTTC. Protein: CASRGDPDLYGYTF.

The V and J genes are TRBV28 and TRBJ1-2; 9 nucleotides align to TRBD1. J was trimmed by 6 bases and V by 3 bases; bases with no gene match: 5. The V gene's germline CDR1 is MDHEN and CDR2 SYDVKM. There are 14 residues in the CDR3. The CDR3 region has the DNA TGTGCCAGCAGTTTTGCCGGGACAGGGAATGGCTACACCTTC. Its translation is CASSFAGTGNGYTF.

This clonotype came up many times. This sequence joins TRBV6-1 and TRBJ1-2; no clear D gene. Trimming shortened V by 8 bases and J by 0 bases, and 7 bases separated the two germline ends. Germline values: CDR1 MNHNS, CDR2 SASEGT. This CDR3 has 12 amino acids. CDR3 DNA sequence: TGTGCCAGCTCCCCGACTAACTATGGCTACACCTTC. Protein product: CASSPTNYGYTF.

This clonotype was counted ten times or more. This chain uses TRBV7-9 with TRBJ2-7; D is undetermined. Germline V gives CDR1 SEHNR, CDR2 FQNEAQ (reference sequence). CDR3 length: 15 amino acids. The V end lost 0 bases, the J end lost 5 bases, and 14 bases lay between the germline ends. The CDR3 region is CASSLAGLSSHEQYF. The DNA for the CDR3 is TGTGCCAGCAGCTTAGCGGGTCTTTCTTCCCACGAGCAGTACTTC.

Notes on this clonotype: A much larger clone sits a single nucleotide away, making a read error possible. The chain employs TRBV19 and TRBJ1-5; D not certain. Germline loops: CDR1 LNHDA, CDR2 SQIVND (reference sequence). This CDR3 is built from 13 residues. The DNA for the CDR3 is TGTGCCAGTAGTAAATATAGCAATCAGTCCCAGCATTTT. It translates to CASSKYSNQSQHF.

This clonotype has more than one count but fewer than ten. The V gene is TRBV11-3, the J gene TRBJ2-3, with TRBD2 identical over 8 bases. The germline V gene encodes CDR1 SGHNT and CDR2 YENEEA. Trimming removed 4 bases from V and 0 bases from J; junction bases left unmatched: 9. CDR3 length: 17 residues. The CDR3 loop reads CASSSTGGGFSTDTQYF. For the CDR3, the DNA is TGTGCCAGCAGCTCCACGGGGGGGGGGTTCAGCACAGATACGCAGTATTTT. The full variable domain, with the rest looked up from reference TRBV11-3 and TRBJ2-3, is EAGVVQSPRYKIIEKKQPVAFWCNPISGHNTLYWYLQNLGQGPELLIRYENEEAVDDSQLPKDRFSAERLKGVDSTLKIQPAELGDSAVYLCASSSTGGGFSTDTQYFGPGTRLTVL.

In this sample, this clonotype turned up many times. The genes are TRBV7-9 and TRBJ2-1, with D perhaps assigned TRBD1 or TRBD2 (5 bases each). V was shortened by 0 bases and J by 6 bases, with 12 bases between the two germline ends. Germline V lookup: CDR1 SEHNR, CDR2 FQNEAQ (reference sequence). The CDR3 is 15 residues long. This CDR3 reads CASSLAGTAGNEQFF. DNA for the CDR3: TGTGCCAGCAGCTTAGCCGGGACCGCGGGCAATGAGCAGTTCTTC.

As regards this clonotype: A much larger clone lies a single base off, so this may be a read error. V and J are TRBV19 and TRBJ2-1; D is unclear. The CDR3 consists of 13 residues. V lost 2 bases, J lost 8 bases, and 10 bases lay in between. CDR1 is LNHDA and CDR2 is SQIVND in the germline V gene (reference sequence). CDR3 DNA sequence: TGTGCCAGTAGTATATTACTATTTGATGAGCAGTTCTTC. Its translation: CASSILLFDEQFF.

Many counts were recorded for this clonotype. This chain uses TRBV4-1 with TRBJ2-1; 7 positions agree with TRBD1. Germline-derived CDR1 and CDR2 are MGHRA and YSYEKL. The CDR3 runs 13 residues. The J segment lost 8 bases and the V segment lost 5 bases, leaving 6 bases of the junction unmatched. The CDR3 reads CASSRGRQDEQFF. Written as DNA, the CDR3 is TGCGCCAGCAGCAGGGGGCGCCAGGATGAGCAGTTCTTC.

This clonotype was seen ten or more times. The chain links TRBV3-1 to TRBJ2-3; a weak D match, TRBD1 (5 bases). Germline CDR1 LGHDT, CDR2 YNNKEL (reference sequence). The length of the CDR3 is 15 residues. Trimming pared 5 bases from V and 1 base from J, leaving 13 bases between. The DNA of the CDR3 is TGTGCCAGCAGCTATCGAACAGGTGGCACAGATACGCAGTATTTT. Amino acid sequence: CASSYRTGGTDTQYF.

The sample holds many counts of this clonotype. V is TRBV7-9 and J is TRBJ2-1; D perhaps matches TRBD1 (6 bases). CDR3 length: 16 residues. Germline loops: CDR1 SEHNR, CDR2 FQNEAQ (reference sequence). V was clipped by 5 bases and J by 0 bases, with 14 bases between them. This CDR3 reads CASSPLGTSSYNEQFF. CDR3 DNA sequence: TGTGCCAGCAGCCCATTAGGGACAAGCTCCTACAATGAGCAGTTCTTC.

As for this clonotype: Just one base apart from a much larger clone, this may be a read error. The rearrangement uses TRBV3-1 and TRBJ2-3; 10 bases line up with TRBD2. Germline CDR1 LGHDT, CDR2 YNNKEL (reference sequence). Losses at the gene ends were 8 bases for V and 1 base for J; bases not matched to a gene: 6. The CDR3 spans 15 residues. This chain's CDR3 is CASGPLAGGTDTQYF. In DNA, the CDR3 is TGTGCCAGCGGCCCCCTAGCGGGAGGCACAGATACGCAGTATTTT.

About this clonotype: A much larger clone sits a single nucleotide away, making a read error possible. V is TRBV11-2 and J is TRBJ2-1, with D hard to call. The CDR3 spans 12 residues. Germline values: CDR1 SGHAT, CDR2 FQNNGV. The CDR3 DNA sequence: TGTGCCAGCAGCTTGACCTACAATGAGCGGTTCTTC. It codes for CASSLTYNERFF.

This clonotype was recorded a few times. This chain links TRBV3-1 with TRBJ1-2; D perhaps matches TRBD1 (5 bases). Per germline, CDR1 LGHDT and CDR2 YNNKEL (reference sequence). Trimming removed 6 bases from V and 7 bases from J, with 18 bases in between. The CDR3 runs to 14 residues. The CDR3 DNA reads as TGTGCCAGCAGAGCCACAGGCGGAGGTGTTGGCTACACCTTC. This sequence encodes CASRATGGGVGYTF.

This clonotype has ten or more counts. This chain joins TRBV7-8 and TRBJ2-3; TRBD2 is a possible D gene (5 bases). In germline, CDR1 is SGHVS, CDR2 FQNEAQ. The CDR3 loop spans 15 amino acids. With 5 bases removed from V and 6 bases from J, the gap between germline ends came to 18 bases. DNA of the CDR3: TGTGCCAGCAGCACAGAGGGTTGGGGATCCGATACGCAGTATTTT. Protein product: CASSTEGWGSDTQYF.

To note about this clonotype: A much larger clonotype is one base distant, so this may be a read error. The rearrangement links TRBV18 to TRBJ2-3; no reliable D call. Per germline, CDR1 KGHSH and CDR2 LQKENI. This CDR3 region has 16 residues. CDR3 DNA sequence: TGTGCCAGCTCACCAGAAGACGGCCTAATTTCGGATACGCCGTATTTT. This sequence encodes CASSPEDGLISDTPYF.